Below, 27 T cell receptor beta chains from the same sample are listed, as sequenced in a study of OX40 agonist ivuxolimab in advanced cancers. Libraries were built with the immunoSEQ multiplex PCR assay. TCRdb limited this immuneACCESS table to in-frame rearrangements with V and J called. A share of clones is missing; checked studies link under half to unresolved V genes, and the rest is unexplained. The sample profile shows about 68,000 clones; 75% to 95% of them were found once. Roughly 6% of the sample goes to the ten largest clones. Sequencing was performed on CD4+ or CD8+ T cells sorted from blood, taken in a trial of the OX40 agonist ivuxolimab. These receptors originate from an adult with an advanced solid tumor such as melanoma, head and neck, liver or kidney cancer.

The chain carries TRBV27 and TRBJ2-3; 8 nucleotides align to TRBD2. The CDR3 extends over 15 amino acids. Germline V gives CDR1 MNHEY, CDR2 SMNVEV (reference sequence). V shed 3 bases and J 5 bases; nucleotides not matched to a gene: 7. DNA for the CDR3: TGTGCCAGCAGTTTTAATCGGGGGGGCCGAGATACGCAGTATTTT. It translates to CASSFNRGGRDTQYF.

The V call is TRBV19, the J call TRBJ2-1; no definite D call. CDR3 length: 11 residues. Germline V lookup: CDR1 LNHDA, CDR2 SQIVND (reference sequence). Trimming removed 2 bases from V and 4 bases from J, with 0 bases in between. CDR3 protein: CASSIYNEQFF. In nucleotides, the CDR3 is TGTGCCAGTAGTATATACAATGAGCAGTTCTTC.

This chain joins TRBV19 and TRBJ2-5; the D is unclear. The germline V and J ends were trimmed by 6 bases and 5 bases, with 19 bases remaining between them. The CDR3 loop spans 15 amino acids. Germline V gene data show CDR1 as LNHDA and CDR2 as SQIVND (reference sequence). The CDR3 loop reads CASSPGQLASETQYF. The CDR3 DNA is TGTGCCAGTAGCCCCGGCCAGTTAGCATCGGAGACCCAGTACTTC.

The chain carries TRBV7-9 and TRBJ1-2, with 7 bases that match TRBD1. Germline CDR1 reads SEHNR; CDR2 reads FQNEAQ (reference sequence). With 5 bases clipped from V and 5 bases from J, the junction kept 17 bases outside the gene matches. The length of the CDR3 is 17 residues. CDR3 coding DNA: TGTGCCAGCAGCCCCGGGACAGCCTCTCCCGACCAATATGGCTACACCTTC. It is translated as CASSPGTASPDQYGYTF.

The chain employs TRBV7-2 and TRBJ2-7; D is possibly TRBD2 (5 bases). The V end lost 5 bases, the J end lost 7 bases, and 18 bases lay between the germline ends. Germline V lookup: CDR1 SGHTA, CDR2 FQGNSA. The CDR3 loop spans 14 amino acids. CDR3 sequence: CASSLKPGLGEQYF. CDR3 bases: TGTGCCAGCAGCCTCAAACCGGGATTAGGGGAGCAGTACTTC.

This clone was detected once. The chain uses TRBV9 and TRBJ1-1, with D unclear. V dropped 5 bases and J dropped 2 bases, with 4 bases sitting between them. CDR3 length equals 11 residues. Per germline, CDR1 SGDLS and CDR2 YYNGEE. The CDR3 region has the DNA TGTGCCAGCAGTGACAACACTGAAGCTTTCTTT. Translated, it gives CASSDNTEAFF.

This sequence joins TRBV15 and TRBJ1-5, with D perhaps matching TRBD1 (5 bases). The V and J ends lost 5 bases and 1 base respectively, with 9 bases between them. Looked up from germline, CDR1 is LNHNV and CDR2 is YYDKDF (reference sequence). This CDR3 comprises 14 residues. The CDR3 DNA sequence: TGTGCCACCAGCCCAAGGGGAAGCAATCAGCCCCAGCATTTT. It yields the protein CATSPRGSNQPQHF. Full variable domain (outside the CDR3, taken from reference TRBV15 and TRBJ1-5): DAMVIQNPRYQVTQFGKPVTLSCSQTLNHNVMYWYQQKSSQAPKLLFHYYDKDFNNEADTPDNFQSRRPNTSFCFLDIRSPGLGDTAMYLCATSPRGSNQPQHFGDGTRLSIL.

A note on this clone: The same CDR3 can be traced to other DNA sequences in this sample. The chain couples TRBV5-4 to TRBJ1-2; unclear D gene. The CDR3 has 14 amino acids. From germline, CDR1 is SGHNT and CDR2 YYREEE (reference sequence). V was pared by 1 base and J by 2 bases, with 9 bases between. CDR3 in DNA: TGTGCCAGCAGCTTGAGGAGCGGGAACTATGGCTACACCTTC. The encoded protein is CASSLRSGNYGYTF.

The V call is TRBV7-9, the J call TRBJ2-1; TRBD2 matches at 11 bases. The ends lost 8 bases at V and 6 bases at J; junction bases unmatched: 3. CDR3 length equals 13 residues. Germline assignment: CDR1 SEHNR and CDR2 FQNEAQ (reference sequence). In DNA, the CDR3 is TGTGCCAGCCGGGGACTAGCGGCCAATGAGCAGTTCTTC. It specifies CASRGLAANEQFF.

The CDR3 sequence: CASSSGIGPYNEQFF. The CDR3 DNA reads as TGTGCCAGCAGCTCGGGGATCGGCCCCTACAATGAGCAGTTCTTC. This rearrangement joins TRBV7-9 to TRBJ2-1; possible D gene TRBD2, 5 bases. Germline V gene lookup returns CDR1 SEHNR and CDR2 FQNEAQ (reference sequence). V was pared by 4 bases and J by 2 bases, with 12 bases between. The CDR3 is 15 amino acids. Complete variable domain (other parts from reference TRBV7-9 and TRBJ2-1): DTGVSQNPRHKITKRGQNVTFRCDPISEHNRLYWYRQTLGQGPEFLTYFQNEAQLEKSRLLSDRFSAERPKGSFSTLEIQRTEQGDSAMYLCASSSGIGPYNEQFFGPGTRLTVL.

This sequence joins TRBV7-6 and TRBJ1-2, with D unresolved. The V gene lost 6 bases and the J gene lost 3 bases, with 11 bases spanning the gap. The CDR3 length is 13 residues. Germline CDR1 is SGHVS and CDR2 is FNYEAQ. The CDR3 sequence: CASSPGPYYGYTF. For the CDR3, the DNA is TGTGCCAGCAGTCCCGGGCCTTACTATGGCTACACCTTC.

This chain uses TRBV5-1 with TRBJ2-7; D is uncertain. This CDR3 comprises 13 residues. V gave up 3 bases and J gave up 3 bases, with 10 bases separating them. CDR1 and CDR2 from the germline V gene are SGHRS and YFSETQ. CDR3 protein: CASSWSFFYEQYF. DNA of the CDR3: TGCGCCAGCAGCTGGAGTTTCTTCTACGAGCAGTACTTC.

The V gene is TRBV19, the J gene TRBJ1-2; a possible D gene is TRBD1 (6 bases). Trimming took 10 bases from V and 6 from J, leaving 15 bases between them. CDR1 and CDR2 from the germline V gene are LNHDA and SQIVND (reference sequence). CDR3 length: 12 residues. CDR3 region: CATGAGANGYTF. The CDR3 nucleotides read TGTGCCACAGGGGCAGGGGCAAATGGCTACACCTTC. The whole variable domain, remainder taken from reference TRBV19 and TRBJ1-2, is DGGITQSPKYLFRKEGQNVTLSCEQNLNHDAMYWYRQDPGQGLRLIYYSQIVNDFQKGDIAEGYSVSREKKESFPLTVTSAQKNPTAFYLCATGAGANGYTFGSGTRLTVV.

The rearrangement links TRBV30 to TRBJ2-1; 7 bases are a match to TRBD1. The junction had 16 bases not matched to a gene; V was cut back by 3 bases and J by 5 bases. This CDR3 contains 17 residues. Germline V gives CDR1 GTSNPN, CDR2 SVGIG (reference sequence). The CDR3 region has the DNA TGTGCCTGGAGCGAAGAGGGAACAGGGGCTTTTCACAATGAGCAGTTCTTC. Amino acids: CAWSEEGTGAFHNEQFF.

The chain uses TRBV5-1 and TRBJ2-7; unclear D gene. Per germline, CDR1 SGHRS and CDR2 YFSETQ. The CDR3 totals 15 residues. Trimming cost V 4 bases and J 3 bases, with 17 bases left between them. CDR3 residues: CASSLDWSRHYEQYF. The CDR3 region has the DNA TGCGCCAGCAGCCTCGACTGGTCGCGCCACTACGAGCAGTACTTC.

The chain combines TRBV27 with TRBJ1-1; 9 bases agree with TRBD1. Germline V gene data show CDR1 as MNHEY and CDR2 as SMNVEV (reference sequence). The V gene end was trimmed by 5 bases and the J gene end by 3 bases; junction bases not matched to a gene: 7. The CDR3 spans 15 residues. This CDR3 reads CASSTSGTGYTEAFF. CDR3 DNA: TGTGCCAGCAGTACGTCCGGGACAGGGTACACTGAAGCTTTCTTT.

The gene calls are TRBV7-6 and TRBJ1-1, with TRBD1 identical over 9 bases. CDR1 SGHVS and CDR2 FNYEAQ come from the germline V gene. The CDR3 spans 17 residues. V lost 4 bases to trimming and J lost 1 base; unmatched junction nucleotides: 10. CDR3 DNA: TGTGCCAGCAGCTGGGACAGGGCCGGAGTGTCGAACACTGAAGCTTTCTTT. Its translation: CASSWDRAGVSNTEAFF.

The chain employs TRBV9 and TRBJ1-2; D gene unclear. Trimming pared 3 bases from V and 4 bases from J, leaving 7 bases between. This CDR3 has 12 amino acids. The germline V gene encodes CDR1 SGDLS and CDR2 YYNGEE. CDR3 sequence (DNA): TGTGCCAGCAGCGCGTTAGGCTATGGCTACACCTTC. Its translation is CASSALGYGYTF.

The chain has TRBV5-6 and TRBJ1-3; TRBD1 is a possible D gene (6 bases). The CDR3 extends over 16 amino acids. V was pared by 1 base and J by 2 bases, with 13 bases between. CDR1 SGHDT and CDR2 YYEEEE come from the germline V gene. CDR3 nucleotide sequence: TGTGCCAGCAGCTTGACAGGGCTTAGTGCTGGAAACACCATATATTTT. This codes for CASSLTGLSAGNTIYF.

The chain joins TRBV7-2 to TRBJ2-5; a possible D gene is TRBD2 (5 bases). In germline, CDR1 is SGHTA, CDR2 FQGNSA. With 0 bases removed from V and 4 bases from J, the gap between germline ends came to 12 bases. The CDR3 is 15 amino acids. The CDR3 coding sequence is TGTGCCAGCAGCTTAGCGGGAGAGGTAGGAGAGACCCAGTACTTC. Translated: CASSLAGEVGETQYF.

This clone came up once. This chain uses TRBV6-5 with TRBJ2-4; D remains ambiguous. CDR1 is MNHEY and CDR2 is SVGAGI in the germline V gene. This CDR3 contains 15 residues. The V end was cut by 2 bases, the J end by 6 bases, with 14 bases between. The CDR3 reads CASSYRDPNLNIQYF. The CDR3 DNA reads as TGTGCCAGCAGTTACAGGGATCCGAACTTAAACATTCAGTACTTC.

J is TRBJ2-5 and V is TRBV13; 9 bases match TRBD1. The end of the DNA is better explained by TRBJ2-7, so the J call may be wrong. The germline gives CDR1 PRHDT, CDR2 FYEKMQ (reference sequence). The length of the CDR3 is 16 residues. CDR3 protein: CASSLEGTGRIYEQYF. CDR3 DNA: TGTGCCAGCAGCTTAGAGGGGACAGGGAGGATCTACGAGCAGTACTTC.

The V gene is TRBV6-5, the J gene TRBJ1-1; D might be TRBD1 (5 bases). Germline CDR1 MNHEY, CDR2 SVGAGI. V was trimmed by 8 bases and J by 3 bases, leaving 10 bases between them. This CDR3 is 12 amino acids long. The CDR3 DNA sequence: TGTGCCAGCCTTGGAGGGGACACTGAAGCTTTCTTT. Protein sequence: CASLGGDTEAFF.

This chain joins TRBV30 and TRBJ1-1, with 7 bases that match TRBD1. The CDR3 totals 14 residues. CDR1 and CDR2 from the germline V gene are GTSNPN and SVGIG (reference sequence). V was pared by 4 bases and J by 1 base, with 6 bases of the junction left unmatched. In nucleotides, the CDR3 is TGTGCCTGGACCAAGACAGGGAAGAACACTGAAGCTTTCTTT. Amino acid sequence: CAWTKTGKNTEAFF. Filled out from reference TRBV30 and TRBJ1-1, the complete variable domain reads SQTIHQWPATLVQPVGSPLSLECTVEGTSNPNLYWYRQAAGRGLQLLFYSVGIGQISSEVPQNLSASRPQDRQFILSSKKLLLSDSGFYLCAWTKTGKNTEAFFGQGTRLTVV.

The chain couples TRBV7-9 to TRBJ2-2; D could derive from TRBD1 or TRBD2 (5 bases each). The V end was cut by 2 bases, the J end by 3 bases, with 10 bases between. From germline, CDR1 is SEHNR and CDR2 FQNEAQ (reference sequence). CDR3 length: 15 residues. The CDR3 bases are TGTGCCAGCAGCTTATTGTGGGGGTACACCGGGGAGCTGTTTTTT. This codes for CASSLLWGYTGELFF. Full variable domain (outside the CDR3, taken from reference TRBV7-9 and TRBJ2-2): DTGVSQNPRHKITKRGQNVTFRCDPISEHNRLYWYRQTLGQGPEFLTYFQNEAQLEKSRLLSDRFSAERPKGSFSTLEIQRTEQGDSAMYLCASSLLWGYTGELFFGEGSRLTVL.

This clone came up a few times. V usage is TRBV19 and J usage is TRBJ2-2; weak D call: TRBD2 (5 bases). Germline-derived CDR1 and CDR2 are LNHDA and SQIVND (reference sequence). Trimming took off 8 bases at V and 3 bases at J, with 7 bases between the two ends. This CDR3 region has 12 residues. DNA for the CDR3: TGTGCCAGTGGAGGCGACACCGGGGAGCTGTTTTTT. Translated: CASGGDTGELFF.

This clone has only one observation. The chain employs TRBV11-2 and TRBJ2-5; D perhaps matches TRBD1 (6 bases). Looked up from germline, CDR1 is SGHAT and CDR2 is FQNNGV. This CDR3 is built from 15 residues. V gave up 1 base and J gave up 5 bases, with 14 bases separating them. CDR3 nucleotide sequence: TGTGCCAGCAGCTTAGGTACAGGGTCGGGGGAGACCCAGTACTTC. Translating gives CASSLGTGSGETQYF.